The rows below give T cell receptor beta chains drawn from one sample of a study of T cell repertoires in cytomegalovirus infection. TCRdb re-called the reads with MiXCR, one entry per CDR3 protein. The table records around 230,000 distinct CDR3 sequences, 5% to 8.5% of them present only once. Material for sequencing was PBMCs. These receptors came from a human donor in good health (CMV status not recorded). Some clones in this sample may be carry-over from other donors' samples. CDR3s include the opening cysteine and the closing phenylalanine or tryptophan. The D gene is left open where the match is weak. Size is omitted from some rows. Given values are once, few, many or a class for expanded clones.

J | V | D | size | CDR3 | DNA
TRBJ2-1 | TRBV6-2/TRBV6-3 | TRBD1 | many | CASRSRGQGFLTRSNEQFF | TGTGCCAGCAGGTCTCGGGGACAGGGGTTTCTCACGAGGTCAAATGAGCAGTTCTTC
TRBJ2-5 | TRBV2 | TRBD2 | many | CASIREAGGETQYF | TGTGCCAGCATTCGGGAAGCGGGGGGGGAGACCCAGTACTTC
TRBJ1-1 | TRBV28 | TRBD1 | many | CASSPYRGFAEAFF | TGTGCCAGCAGTCCGTACAGGGGATTCGCTGAAGCTTTCTTT
TRBJ2-2 | TRBV9 | NA | many | CASSVFGGPNTGELFF | TGTGCCAGCAGCGTATTCGGGGGCCCGAACACCGGGGAGCTGTTTTTT
TRBJ1-5 | TRBV6-2/TRBV6-3 | NA | many | CASRPPGRSNSNQPQHF | TGTGCCAGCAGACCTCCGGGACGGTCGAATAGCAATCAGCCCCAGCATTTT
TRBJ1-1 | TRBV14 | NA | NA | CASSRTGPAAFF | TGTGCCAGCAGCCGTACGGGGCCCGCAGCTTTCTTT
TRBJ2-5 | TRBV7-7 | NA | NA | CASSLDGRSEETQYF | TGTGCTAGCAGCTTAGACGGCAGGTCGGAAGAGACCCAGTACTTC
TRBJ2-7 | TRBV7-2 | NA | many | CASSFGTYEQYF | TGTGCCAGCAGCTTTGGGACCTACGAGCAGTACTTC
TRBJ2-5 | TRBV20-1 | NA | many | CSASPGLVETQYF | TGCAGTGCTAGTCCGGGTTTGGTGGAGACCCAGTACTTC
TRBJ2-7 | TRBV7-2 | NA | many | CASSELRDLYEQYF | TGTGCCAGCAGCGAACTCAGGGACCTCTACGAGCAGTACTTC
TRBJ2-1 | TRBV4-3 | TRBD2 | many | CASSPHAGLEIYNEQFF | TGCGCCAGCAGCCCCCATGCGGGACTAGAGATCTACAATGAGCAGTTCTTC
TRBJ1-1 | TRBV20-1 | NA | many | CSAANSGGEYAFF | TGCAGTGCTGCCAATTCGGGGGGGGAGTACGCTTTCTTT
TRBJ1-6 | TRBV20-1 | NA | many | CSARDSRDKSHYNSPLHF | TGCAGTGCTAGAGATAGCCGGGACAAAAGCCACTATAATTCACCCCTCCACTTT
TRBJ1-6 | TRBV10-3 | TRBD1 | few | CAIRRDRGESPLHF | TGTGCCATCAGAAGGGACAGGGGAGAGTCACCCCTCCACTTT
TRBJ2-2 | TRBV13 | TRBD2 | many | CASSFPGAGDEVPGELFF | TGTGCCAGCAGTTTCCCAGGAGCGGGGGACGAGGTCCCCGGGGAGCTGTTTTTT
TRBJ2-1 | TRBV9 | TRBD1 | NA | CASSEQGLMDNEQFF | TGTGCCAGCAGCGAACAGGGGCTAATGGACAATGAGCAGTTCTTC
TRBJ1-5 | TRBV7-2 | TRBD1 | many | CASSLVGTGTNQPQHF | TGTGCCAGCAGCTTAGTTGGGACAGGAACGAATCAGCCCCAGCATTTT
TRBJ2-3 | TRBV2 | TRBD2 | many | CASSVRPSGASTDTQYF | TGTGCCAGCAGTGTACGTCCTAGCGGGGCTAGCACAGATACGCAGTATTTT
TRBJ2-3 | TRBV29-1 | TRBD1 | NA | CSTATGGGDTQYF | TGCAGCACTGCGACAGGGGGGGGTGATACGCAGTATTTT
TRBJ1-6 | TRBV4-1 | NA | few | CASSLNMGGSNSPLHF | TGCGCCAGCAGCCTTAATATGGGGGGTTCTAATTCACCCCTCCACTTT
TRBJ1-1 | TRBV12-3/TRBV12-4 | TRBD1 | many | CASSSGQGARAFF | TGTGCCAGCAGTTCTGGACAGGGGGCGAGAGCTTTCTTT
TRBJ2-5 | TRBV27 | TRBD1 | NA | CASSAWDSQETQYF | TGTGCCAGCAGTGCATGGGACAGCCAAGAGACCCAGTACTTC
TRBJ1-4 | TRBV28 | NA | few | CASSLEAFNEKLFF | TGTGCCAGCAGTTTAGAGGCGTTTAATGAAAAACTGTTTTTT
TRBJ1-2 | TRBV20-1 | NA | many | CSAPTGGTNNYGYTF | TGCAGTGCCCCCACGGGGGGGACCAACAACTATGGCTACACCTTC
TRBJ2-7 | TRBV3-1 | NA | NA | CASSQGGTHSYEQYF | TGTGCCAGCAGCCAAGGAGGGACACACTCCTACGAGCAGTACTTC
TRBJ1-5 | TRBV7-9 | TRBD1 | many | CASSSLGQFNQPQHF | TGTGCCAGCAGCTCCCTGGGACAGTTCAATCAGCCCCAGCATTTT
TRBJ1-4 | TRBV19 | NA | many | CASSIDSRNEKLFF | TGTGCCAGTAGTATAGACTCGAGAAATGAAAAACTGTTTTTT
TRBJ1-1 | TRBV28 | NA | many | CASSPRVFLNTEAFF | TGTGCCAGCAGCCCACGAGTGTTTTTGAACACTGAAGCTTTCTTT
TRBJ2-2 | TRBV24-1 | TRBD2 | NA | CATSDGLAGLNTGELFF | TGTGCCACCAGTGATGGACTAGCGGGGCTGAACACCGGGGAGCTGTTTTTT
TRBJ1-2 | TRBV7-2 | NA | many | CASSSTDRTVLF | TGTGCCAGCAGCTCCACCGATAGGACAGTTCTCTTC
TRBJ1-3 | TRBV29-1 | NA | many | CSVETVSGNTIYF | TGCAGCGTGGAGACAGTCTCTGGAAACACCATATATTTT
TRBJ1-6 | TRBV13 | NA | NA | CASSPMTGQDNSPLHF | TGTGCCAGCAGCCCCATGACAGGCCAGGATAATTCACCCCTCCACTTT
TRBJ2-5 | TRBV6-5 | NA | many | CASSYSISGTEETQYF | TGTGCCAGCAGTTACTCGATTTCTGGGACGGAAGAGACCCAGTACTTC
TRBJ1-4 | TRBV7-8 | NA | many | CASSLRTGANEKLFF | TGTGCCAGCAGCCTCCGGACGGGAGCTAATGAAAAACTGTTTTTT